This T cell receptor beta chain stems from a study of T cells in Graves' hyperthyroidism and ophthalmopathy. Many counts were recorded for this clonotype. CDR3 length equals 14 residues. Germline loops: CDR1 GTSNPN, CDR2 SVGIG (reference sequence). V was pared by 0 bases and J by 3 bases, with 8 bases between. Regions amplified from RNA transcripts were the TCR beta CDR3 regions. During a first-round RT-PCR of the TCR CDR3, the HTBI primer set was used. TCRdb recomputed calls from the multiplex PCR reads with MiXCR, one row per CDR3 protein. Of roughly 530,000 distinct CDR3 sequences in the sample, over 15% are singletons; the top ten hold roughly a sixth.

This TCR was recovered from a woman between 18 and 30 years old with Graves' ophthalmopathy. The sample consisted of blood. The chain joins TRBV30 to TRBJ2-2; no clear D. The CDR3: CAWSVKRDTGELFF. CDR3 coding DNA: TGTGCCTGGAGTGTGAAAAGAGACACCGGGGAGCTGTTTTTT.